The clone carrying this TCR beta chain was seen at least ten times. V lost 5 bases, J lost 3 bases, and 7 bases stayed unmatched. Germline CDR1 and CDR2: SEHNR and FQNEAQ (reference sequence). The CDR3 is 15 amino acids. This sample is drawn from a study of identical twins. TCRdb analysed the 5' RACE reads with MiXCR anew, one entry per CDR3 protein. The sample has 700,000 or so distinct CDR3 sequences, over 8.5% seen once. A further study also used this sample, focusing on yellow fever vaccine responses in identical twins.

The rearrangement uses TRBV7-9 and TRBJ2-1; TRBD1 agrees at 7 bases. Sequencing was done on a sample of PBMCs. The clonotype comes from a woman between 18 and 29 years old in good health. CDR3 in amino acids: CASSNEGQLYNEQFF. CDR3 sequence (DNA): TGTGCCAGCAGCAACGAGGGACAGCTCTACAATGAGCAGTTCTTC. The full variable domain, in which reference TRBV7-9 and TRBJ2-1 provide the parts outside the CDR3, is DTGVSQNPRHKITKRGQNVTFRCDPISEHNRLYWYRQTLGQGPEFLTYFQNEAQLEKSRLLSDRFSAERPKGSFSTLEIQRTEQGDSAMYLCASSNEGQLYNEQFFGPGTRLTVL.